These 7 T cell receptor beta chains were sequenced from one sample in a study. TCRdb reprocessed the 5' RACE reads with MiXCR, giving one entry per CDR3 protein. The table lists 60,000 to 65,000 distinct CDR3 sequences, 20% to 25% of them singletons, with about 3% in the top ten. Specimen: memory CD4+ T cells sorted from a lymph node. Subset defined: memory CD4+ T cells, CD4+CD45RO+CD25-. The receptors originated from a female donor with breast cancer.

This clonotype was picked up a small number of times. The V call is TRBV20-1, the J call TRBJ2-7; 8 nucleotides align to TRBD2. The CDR3 extends over 15 amino acids. The trim removed 0 bases at V and 0 bases at J, leaving 4 bases unmatched. Looked up from germline, CDR1 is DFQATT and CDR2 is SNEGSKA (reference sequence). For the CDR3, the DNA is TGCAGTGCTAGAGAGGGTAGCGGGACCTCCTACGAGCAGTACTTC. Protein: CSAREGSGTSYEQYF.

The chain links TRBV7-9 to TRBJ1-2; a possible D gene is TRBD1 (6 bases). The germline V gene encodes CDR1 SEHNR and CDR2 FQNEAQ (reference sequence). V lost 0 bases, J lost 7 bases, and 18 bases lay in between. The length of the CDR3 is 16 residues. DNA of the CDR3: TGTGCCAGCAGCTTAGCGATCGGCAGGGGAGAAGGTGGCTACACCTTC. Translation gives CASSLAIGRGEGGYTF.

In its sample, this clonotype was seen many times. The chain recombines TRBV7-2 with TRBJ2-2, with a tentative D call TRBD2 (5 bases). CDR1 and CDR2 (germline): SGHTA, FQGNSA. Trimming stripped 6 bases from V and 5 bases from J, with 16 bases between. The CDR3 extends over 15 amino acids. This CDR3 reads CASRNFGIPTGELFF. The CDR3 coding sequence is TGTGCCAGCAGGAACTTCGGGATACCTACCGGGGAGCTGTTTTTT.

This clonotype has more than one count but fewer than ten. The DNA of the CDR3 is TGTGCCAGCAGCCCACAGGGGGCGGGAAGAGGCTACACCTTC. Translated, it gives CASSPQGAGRGYTF. This sequence joins TRBV5-4 and TRBJ1-2; 9 bases are a match to TRBD1. The length of the CDR3 is 14 residues. Germline CDR1 SGHNT, CDR2 YYREEE (reference sequence). Germline trimming cut 4 bases from V and 8 bases from J; bases unmatched to any gene: 9. Looking up the rest from reference TRBV5-4 and TRBJ1-2 gives the full variable domain: ETGVTQSPTHLIKTRGQQVTLRCSSQSGHNTVSWYQQALGQGPQFIFQYYREEENGRGNFPPRFSGLQFPNYSSELNVNALELDDSALYLCASSPQGAGRGYTFGSGTRLTVV.

This clonotype occurred a few times. CDR3 sequence reads: CASSPRLAGAGELFF. In DNA form, the CDR3 reads TGCGCCAGCAGCCCGCGACTAGCGGGGGCAGGGGAGCTGTTTTTT. This sequence joins TRBV5-1 and TRBJ2-2; 12 nucleotides align to TRBD2. Germline CDR1 SGHRS, CDR2 YFSETQ. The CDR3 sequence is 15 residues long. Trimming took 4 bases from V and 8 from J; bases not matched to a gene: 6.

This clonotype was counted between two and nine times. The chain combines TRBV7-9 with TRBJ1-2; TRBD1 agrees at 11 bases. V lost 5 bases to trimming and J lost 8 bases; unmatched junction nucleotides: 4. Germline-derived CDR1 and CDR2 are SEHNR and FQNEAQ (reference sequence). This CDR3 spans 13 amino acids. The CDR3 here is CASSPGQGAGYTF. DNA for the CDR3: TGTGCCAGCAGCCCTGGACAGGGGGCGGGCTACACCTTC.

The V gene is TRBV27, the J gene TRBJ2-7; D call uncertain. From germline, CDR1 is MNHEY and CDR2 SMNVEV (reference sequence). The CDR3 is 14 amino acids. Trimming pared 5 bases from V and 0 bases from J, leaving 11 bases between. CDR3 nucleotide sequence: TGTGCCAGCAGTCCCCTGGTGGGCTCCTACGAGCAGTACTTC. This translates into CASSPLVGSYEQYF.